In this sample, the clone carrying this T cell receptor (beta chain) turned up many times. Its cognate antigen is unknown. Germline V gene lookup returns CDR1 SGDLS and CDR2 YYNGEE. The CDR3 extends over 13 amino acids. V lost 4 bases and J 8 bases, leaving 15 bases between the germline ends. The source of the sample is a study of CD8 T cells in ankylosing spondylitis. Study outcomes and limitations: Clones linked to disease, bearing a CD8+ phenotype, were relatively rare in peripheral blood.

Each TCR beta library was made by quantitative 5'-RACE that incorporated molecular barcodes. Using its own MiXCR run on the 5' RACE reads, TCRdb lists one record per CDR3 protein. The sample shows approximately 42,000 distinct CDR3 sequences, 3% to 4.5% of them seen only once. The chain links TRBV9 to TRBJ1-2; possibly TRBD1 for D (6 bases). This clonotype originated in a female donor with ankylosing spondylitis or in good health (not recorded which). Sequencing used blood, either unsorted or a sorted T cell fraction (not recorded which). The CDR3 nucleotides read TGTGCCAGCAGCATGACAGGCGCCTCGGGCTACACCTTC. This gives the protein CASSMTGASGYTF.